This T cell receptor (beta chain) was identified during a study of T-cell memory formation after mild COVID-19. Worth noting for this clonotype: Its antigen is undetermined.

From germline, CDR1 is SGHTA and CDR2 FQGNSA. The CDR3 has 13 amino acids. V was pared by 5 bases and J by 4 bases, with 9 bases between. With constant-segment primers, 5'RACE yielded cDNA libraries of TCR alpha and TCR beta that carried sample barcodes and UMIs. MiXCR, run by TCRdb on the 5' RACE reads, gives a single entry per CDR3 protein. This sample has 540,000 or so distinct CDR3 sequences, with 20% found just once. Overall study findings and caveats: Some clones that responded were present in memory (sampled pre-infection), which suggests cross-reactive memory joined. Second-wave clones peaking on day 37 lacked confirmed SARS-CoV-2 specificity. For contracting clones, CD4+ ones sat mainly in CM and EM, CD8+ in EMRA.

Sequences were obtained from PBMCs or a T cell subset sorted from them (not recorded which). The chain carries TRBV7-2 and TRBJ1-5; unclear D gene. This sequence was found in an adult woman who had mild COVID-19 (a few samples of this study predate the infection). Cell type and time point are not known. The CDR3 coding sequence is TGTGCCAGCAGCGGAAGGCCAAATCAGCCCCAGCATTTT. This sequence encodes CASSGRPNQPQHF.